This T cell receptor beta chain was identified in a study of beta chain features in type 1 diabetes. Study-level findings and limits: Patients with type 1 diabetes carried fewer insertions and had more deletions at their VDJ junctions. Shortening that was moderate but significant affected the TCRB CDR3s of Type 1 diabetes patients in all four CD4+ subsets.

About 120 mL of blood, on average, came from one heparinised draw per donor. Sorted cells reached over 95% purity in every population. The authors reverse transcribed all of the isolated RNA, so sequencing captured expressed TCRB transcripts. Libraries were prepared by immunoSEQ multiplex PCR; TCRdb keeps only in-frame clonotypes and omits some of them. Seen here are hundreds of thousands of clones, around 15% observed once, and the top ten hold around 0.04%. Germline assignment: CDR1 SNHLY and CDR2 FYNNEI. V was clipped by 0 bases and J by 2 bases; unmatched bases: 3. This CDR3 has 15 residues. This clone was detected a few times. What it recognizes is unknown.

This sequence joins TRBV2 and TRBJ1-2, with 7 bases fitting TRBD1. This TCR came from a man aged 18 to 29 with type 1 diabetes. The specimen sequenced was naive CD4+ T cells from blood. CDR3: CASSEADRKNYGYTF. The CDR3 nucleotides are TGTGCCAGCAGTGAAGCGGACAGGAAAAACTATGGCTACACCTTC.